The rows below give T cell receptor beta chains drawn from one sample of a study of OX40 agonist ivuxolimab in advanced cancers. Profiling relied on immunoSEQ multiplex PCR, and the TCRdb table lists in-frame clones only, not all of them. The sample includes approximately 100,000 clones, around 90% of them seen just once. This material consisted of CD4+ or CD8+ T cells sorted from blood, taken in a trial of the OX40 agonist ivuxolimab. Receptors were obtained from an adult with an advanced solid tumor such as melanoma, head and neck, liver or kidney cancer. Both conserved end residues are part of each CDR3. Each record gives: clone size, V gene, D gene, J gene, CDR3 DNA, CDR3 protein. The D gene is left open where the match is weak. Size is omitted from some rows. Given values are once, few, many or a class for expanded clones.

clone size: few
V gene: TRBV28
D gene: .
J gene: TRBJ1-6
CDR3 DNA: TGTGCCAGCAGGCTAAATAATTCACCCCTCCACTTT
CDR3 protein: CASRLNNSPLHF

clone size: .
V gene: TRBV7-2
D gene: .
J gene: TRBJ2-3
CDR3 DNA: TGTGCCAGCAGCGGGGGGAGGACAGATACGCAGTATTTT
CDR3 protein: CASSGGRTDTQYF

clone size: .
V gene: TRBV2
D gene: .
J gene: TRBJ2-3
CDR3 DNA: TGTGCCAGCAGTGATGGAGGGGGAGATACGCAGTATTTT
CDR3 protein: CASSDGGGDTQYF

clone size: once
V gene: TRBV11-2
D gene: .
J gene: TRBJ2-7
CDR3 DNA: TGTGCCAGCAGCTTGGCGGGGACCTACGAGCAGTACTTC
CDR3 protein: CASSLAGTYEQYF

clone size: once
V gene: TRBV30
D gene: .
J gene: TRBJ1-1
CDR3 DNA: TGTGCCTGTGGACAAGAACACATGAACACTGAAGCTTTCTTT
CDR3 protein: CACGQEHMNTEAFF

clone size: .
V gene: TRBV5-6
D gene: TRBD1
J gene: TRBJ1-6
CDR3 DNA: TGTGCCAGCAGCCCAACAGGGGGCGATTCACCCCTCCACTTT
CDR3 protein: CASSPTGGDSPLHF

clone size: .
V gene: TRBV7-9
D gene: TRBD1
J gene: TRBJ1-3
CDR3 DNA: TGTGCCAGCAGCCCCCCCCAGGGGGCGCCTGGAAACACCATATATTTT
CDR3 protein: CASSPPQGAPGNTIYF

clone size: .
V gene: TRBV6-6
D gene: .
J gene: TRBJ1-1
CDR3 DNA: TGTGCCAGCAGTATCAGCCCGGGGTACACTGAAGCTTTCTTT
CDR3 protein: CASSISPGYTEAFF

clone size: .
V gene: TRBV6-5
D gene: .
J gene: TRBJ1-5
CDR3 DNA: TGTGCCAGCAGTTCGCAGGGGATTTTTCAGCCCCAGCATTTT
CDR3 protein: CASSSQGIFQPQHF

clone size: .
V gene: TRBV4-1
D gene: .
J gene: TRBJ2-5
CDR3 DNA: TGCGCCAGCAGCCAACAAACCCCGGGACAAGGGACCCAGTACTTC
CDR3 protein: CASSQQTPGQGTQYF

clone size: .
V gene: TRBV28
D gene: TRBD1
J gene: TRBJ2-3
CDR3 DNA: TGTGCCAGCAGTCCGACAGGGTTCGAGGGAGATACGCAGTATTTT
CDR3 protein: CASSPTGFEGDTQYF

clone size: .
V gene: TRBV28
D gene: .
J gene: TRBJ1-5
CDR3 DNA: TGTGCCAGCAGGCCTGGACAGTTCAATCAGCCCCAGCATTTT
CDR3 protein: CASRPGQFNQPQHF

clone size: .
V gene: TRBV7-2
D gene: .
J gene: TRBJ2-2
CDR3 DNA: TGTGCCAGCAGCACCCGACTAACTAACACCGGGGAGCTGTTTTTT
CDR3 protein: CASSTRLTNTGELFF

clone size: .
V gene: TRBV29-1
D gene: .
J gene: TRBJ2-5
CDR3 DNA: TGCAGCGTTGTACCCGACCGGGAGACCCAGTACTTC
CDR3 protein: CSVVPDRETQYF

clone size: .
V gene: TRBV7-8
D gene: .
J gene: TRBJ2-7
CDR3 DNA: TGTGCCAGCAGCTTAAATGAACGGCCCTCGCAGTACTTC
CDR3 protein: CASSLNERPSQYF

clone size: .
V gene: TRBV29-1
D gene: TRBD1
J gene: TRBJ2-5
CDR3 DNA: TGCAGCGTTGCCCGGGACAGGGCACAAGAGACCCAGTACTTC
CDR3 protein: CSVARDRAQETQYF

clone size: .
V gene: TRBV11-2
D gene: TRBD1
J gene: TRBJ1-2
CDR3 DNA: TGTGCCAGCAGCTTGGGACAGGGGGCCTATGGCTACACCTTC
CDR3 protein: CASSLGQGAYGYTF

clone size: .
V gene: TRBV7-2
D gene: .
J gene: TRBJ1-4
CDR3 DNA: TGTGCCAGCAGCTTAGGAGTTGTGGAAAAACTGTTTTTT
CDR3 protein: CASSLGVVEKLFF

clone size: few
V gene: TRBV9
D gene: .
J gene: TRBJ1-2
CDR3 DNA: TGTGCCAGCGCGACGGGGTCAGGGCACGACTATGGCTACACCTTC
CDR3 protein: CASATGSGHDYGYTF

clone size: once
V gene: TRBV7-2
D gene: .
J gene: TRBJ1-5
CDR3 DNA: TGTGCCAGCAGCTTAGAAGAAACGTATCAGCCCCAGCATTTT
CDR3 protein: CASSLEETYQPQHF

clone size: .
V gene: TRBV29-1
D gene: TRBD1
J gene: TRBJ1-1
CDR3 DNA: TGCAGCGTTGGGGGCCAACAGGGGGGCGCAGGAATACTGCACACTGAAGCTTTCTTT
CDR3 protein: CSVGGQQGGAGILHTEAFF

clone size: .
V gene: TRBV19
D gene: .
J gene: TRBJ1-6
CDR3 DNA: TGTGCCAGTGCCCCCGGGACCGGTAAGCTCCACTTT
CDR3 protein: CASAPGTGKLHF

clone size: .
V gene: TRBV9
D gene: .
J gene: TRBJ2-2
CDR3 DNA: TGTGCCAGCAGCGTAGTAGGGAACACCGGGGAGCTGTTTTTT
CDR3 protein: CASSVVGNTGELFF

clone size: .
V gene: TRBV30
D gene: .
J gene: TRBJ2-6
CDR3 DNA: TGTGCCTGGAGGACAGCCTCTGGGGCCAACGTCCTGACTTTC
CDR3 protein: CAWRTASGANVLTF

clone size: .
V gene: TRBV7-9
D gene: .
J gene: TRBJ2-3
CDR3 DNA: TGTGCCAGCAGCCCCCCCGGGACAGATACGCAGTATTTT
CDR3 protein: CASSPPGTDTQYF

clone size: .
V gene: TRBV28
D gene: .
J gene: TRBJ2-7
CDR3 DNA: TGTGCCACCTCTACCTACGAGCAGTACTTC
CDR3 protein: CATSTYEQYF

clone size: .
V gene: TRBV19
D gene: .
J gene: TRBJ1-1
CDR3 DNA: TGTGCCAGTAGTATAGGGATAGGTACTGAAGCTTTCTTT
CDR3 protein: CASSIGIGTEAFF

clone size: once
V gene: TRBV9
D gene: TRBD1
J gene: TRBJ2-2
CDR3 DNA: TGTGCCAGCAGCGTAGCTGGGACAGGGGTCACCGGGGAGCTGTTTTTT
CDR3 protein: CASSVAGTGVTGELFF

clone size: .
V gene: TRBV19
D gene: .
J gene: TRBJ1-5
CDR3 DNA: TGTGCCAGTGTGGGCAGTTTAGCCAATCAGCCCCAGCATTTT
CDR3 protein: CASVGSLANQPQHF

clone size: .
V gene: TRBV19
D gene: TRBD2
J gene: TRBJ2-3
CDR3 DNA: TGTGCCAGTTGCGGGGGGGCCAAAGATACGCAGTATTTT
CDR3 protein: CASCGGAKDTQYF

clone size: .
V gene: TRBV6-1
D gene: .
J gene: TRBJ2-7
CDR3 DNA: TGTGCCAGCAGTCCAGGGGACCCCTACGAGCAGTACTTC
CDR3 protein: CASSPGDPYEQYF

clone size: once
V gene: TRBV28
D gene: TRBD2
J gene: TRBJ2-3
CDR3 DNA: TGTGCCAGCTTAAAAGCGGGGGGGCCCGTAGATACGCAGTATTTT
CDR3 protein: CASLKAGGPVDTQYF

clone size: .
V gene: TRBV5-6
D gene: .
J gene: TRBJ2-3
CDR3 DNA: TGTGCCAGCAGCTTGGTAGGCGGGCCCGGAGGGGATACGCAGTATTTT
CDR3 protein: CASSLVGGPGGDTQYF

clone size: .
V gene: TRBV27
D gene: .
J gene: TRBJ1-1
CDR3 DNA: TGTGCCAGCAGTTCGGCGAGAGAAGCTTTCTTT
CDR3 protein: CASSSAREAFF

clone size: .
V gene: TRBV19
D gene: TRBD1
J gene: TRBJ1-1
CDR3 DNA: TGTGCCAGTAGTATAGGGGGACAGGAGAACACTGAAGCTTTCTTT
CDR3 protein: CASSIGGQENTEAFF

clone size: .
V gene: TRBV19
D gene: TRBD1
J gene: TRBJ2-2
CDR3 DNA: TGTGCCAGTAGTATTTGGACAGGGGGCTCAACCGGGGAGCTGTTTTTT
CDR3 protein: CASSIWTGGSTGELFF

clone size: .
V gene: TRBV4-3
D gene: .
J gene: TRBJ2-7
CDR3 DNA: TGCGCCAGCAGCCAAGATCAAAGGGGCGAGCAGTACTTC
CDR3 protein: CASSQDQRGEQYF

clone size: .
V gene: TRBV6-1
D gene: .
J gene: TRBJ1-3
CDR3 DNA: TGTGCCAGCAGTGCTTGGGCCGCTGTCTCTGGAAACACCATATATTTT
CDR3 protein: CASSAWAAVSGNTIYF

clone size: few
V gene: TRBV4-1
D gene: .
J gene: TRBJ2-1
CDR3 DNA: TGCGCCAGCAGCCAACGGGGTCCCCTGACTAGTCAAGGCGTTGAGCAGTTCTTC
CDR3 protein: CASSQRGPLTSQGVEQFF

clone size: .
V gene: TRBV6-1
D gene: .
J gene: TRBJ2-3
CDR3 DNA: TGTGCCGCAAAGGGCGGGGGCACAGATACGCAGTATTTT
CDR3 protein: CAAKGGGTDTQYF

clone size: once
V gene: TRBV6-5
D gene: .
J gene: TRBJ2-7
CDR3 DNA: TGTGCCAGCAGTTACTCGTCCAGGTTGTCCTACGAGCAGTACTTC
CDR3 protein: CASSYSSRLSYEQYF